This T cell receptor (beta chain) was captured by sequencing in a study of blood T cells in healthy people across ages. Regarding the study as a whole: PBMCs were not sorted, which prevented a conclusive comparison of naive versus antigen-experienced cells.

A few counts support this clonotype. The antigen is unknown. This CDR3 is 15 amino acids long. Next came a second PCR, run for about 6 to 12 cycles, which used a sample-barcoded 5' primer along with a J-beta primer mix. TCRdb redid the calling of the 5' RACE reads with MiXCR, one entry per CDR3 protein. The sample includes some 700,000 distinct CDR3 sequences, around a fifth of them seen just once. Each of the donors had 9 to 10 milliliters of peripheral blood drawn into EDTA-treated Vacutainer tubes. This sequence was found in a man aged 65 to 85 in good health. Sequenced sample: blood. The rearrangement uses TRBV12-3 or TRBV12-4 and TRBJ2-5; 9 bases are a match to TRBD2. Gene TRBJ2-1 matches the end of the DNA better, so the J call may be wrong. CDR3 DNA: TGTGCCAGCACCCTGACTAGCGGCCACTACAATGAGCAGTTCTTC. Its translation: CASTLTSGHYNEQFF.